The T cell receptor beta chain described here comes from a study of shared clonotypes between healthy human individuals. TCRdb's table, derived via immunoSEQ multiplex PCR, lists solely in-frame clones and lacks some. The sample includes 2 million to 2.5 million clones, 95% seen only once; the top ten take around 0.13%. Germline V gene lookup returns CDR1 SGHRS and CDR2 YFSETQ. The CDR3 has 13 residues. V lost 1 base and J 4 bases, leaving 8 bases between the germline ends. The rearrangement links TRBV5-1 to TRBJ1-2, with a weak D call TRBD1 (6 bases). Input material: naive CD4+ T cells sorted from blood. Subset meaning: CD45RA+ positively selected. The sequence was collected from a man aged 18-30 years in good health. The CDR3 loop reads CASSLQGTYGYTF. DNA of the CDR3: TGCGCCAGCAGCTTGCAGGGGACCTATGGCTACACCTTC.